A single sample gave rise to the 26 T cell receptor beta chains below, sequenced in a study of blood T cell repertoires in COVID-19. Produced via immunoSEQ multiplex PCR; TCRdb's table is partial and in-frame only. The repertoire holds about 140,000 clones, with approximately 81% as singletons. The specimen was peripheral blood. Receptors were obtained from a woman aged 60-75 years with active or convalescent COVID-19.

This clone was seen more than once but under ten times. The J gene is TRBJ1-1, the V gene TRBV30; D remains unclear. The germline gives CDR1 GTSNPN, CDR2 SVGIG (reference sequence). V was pared by 3 bases and J by 6 bases, with 11 bases between. There are 12 residues in the CDR3. The CDR3 coding sequence is TGTGCCTGGAGGCGACTAGTTGCTGAAGCTTTCTTT. This encodes CAWRRLVAEAFF.

This clone has more than one count but fewer than ten. This CDR3 reads CASSRLPGQETQYF. CDR3 DNA: TGTGCCAGCAGCCGATTACCGGGACAAGAGACCCAGTACTTC. This chain joins TRBV9 and TRBJ2-5; TRBD2 might be the D (5 bases). In germline, CDR1 is SGDLS, CDR2 YYNGEE. Trimming pared 4 bases from V and 2 bases from J, leaving 12 bases between. The CDR3 is made up of 14 amino acids.

The chain couples TRBV5-3 to TRBJ1-3; the match to TRBD1 covers 8 bases. TRBV5-3 is an ORF, with its function uncertain. Trimming removed 4 bases from V and 0 bases from J; junction bases left unmatched: 9. CDR3 length: 17 amino acids. This CDR3 is CARSLRQGISSGNTIYF. DNA of the CDR3: TGTGCCAGAAGCCTGAGACAGGGGATTAGCTCTGGAAACACCATATATTTT.

This chain connects TRBV18 to TRBJ2-3; D not resolved. The V gene's germline CDR1 is KGHSH and CDR2 LQKENI. V was trimmed by 4 bases and J by 4 bases, leaving 12 bases between them. There are 14 residues in the CDR3. CDR3 residues: CASSLFYGADTQYF. The CDR3 region has the DNA TGTGCCAGCTCACTCTTCTACGGAGCAGATACGCAGTATTTT.

The genes are TRBV7-2 and TRBJ2-7, with a possible D match to TRBD2 (6 bases). There are 14 residues in the CDR3. CDR1 and CDR2 from the germline V gene are SGHTA and FQGNSA. V lost 2 bases, J lost 1 base, and 9 bases lay in between. CDR3 in amino acids: CASSLFSGSYEQYF. CDR3 coding DNA: TGTGCCAGCAGCTTATTTAGCGGATCCTACGAGCAGTACTTC.

The gene calls are TRBV28 and TRBJ2-7, with D perhaps TRBD2 (7 bases). Between the trimmed V and J ends, which lost 2 bases and 7 bases, there was a span of 15 bases. The CDR3 is 14 residues long. Germline V gene sequence: CDR1 MDHEN, CDR2 SYDVKM. The CDR3 coding sequence is TGTGCCAGCAGTTTAATCGGGGGGCCCTCTGAGCAGTACTTC. Translation gives CASSLIGGPSEQYF.

The rearrangement links TRBV7-2 to TRBJ2-2; possibly TRBD1 for D (5 bases). The CDR3 is 14 residues long. Trimming cost V 4 bases and J 6 bases, with 12 bases left between them. The germline gives CDR1 SGHTA, CDR2 FQGNSA. CDR3 amino acids: CASSSLQGAGELFF. CDR3 in DNA: TGTGCCAGCAGCTCCCTTCAGGGCGCCGGGGAGCTGTTTTTT.

This rearrangement joins TRBV3-1 (or the pseudogene TRBV3-2) to TRBJ1-5; TRBD1 might be the D (6 bases). This CDR3 region has 12 residues. Trimming took off 6 bases at V and 9 bases at J, with 12 bases between the two ends. Germline V CDR1 and CDR2: LGHDT, YNNKEL (reference sequence). The CDR3 bases are TGTGCCAGCAGGCAGGGGTACGGGCCCCAGCATTTT. Protein sequence: CASRQGYGPQHF.

The genes are TRBV5-5 and TRBJ2-1, with 8 positions matching TRBD2. The CDR3 length is 15 residues. Germline lookup yields CDR1 SGHKS and CDR2 YYEKEE (reference sequence). J lost 7 bases, V lost 0 bases, and 6 bases had no gene match. CDR3 in amino acids: CASSLVIAGKNEQFF. The CDR3 nucleotides read TGTGCCAGCAGCTTGGTAATAGCGGGAAAAAATGAGCAGTTCTTC.

This clone was seen a few times. The chain's CDR3 is CASSGQSQYQETQYF. The CDR3 DNA sequence: TGTGCCAGCTCCGGACAGAGTCAGTACCAAGAGACCCAGTACTTC. This sequence joins TRBV18 and TRBJ2-5, with D maybe TRBD1 (6 bases). V lost 6 bases to trimming and J lost 0 bases, with 14 bases between them. Germline V gives CDR1 KGHSH, CDR2 LQKENI. This CDR3 is 15 amino acids long.

The chain combines TRBV5-1 with TRBJ1-2; D remains ambiguous. Germline assignment: CDR1 SGHRS and CDR2 YFSETQ. The CDR3 extends over 12 amino acids. V was pared by 5 bases and J by 1 base, with 6 bases between. CDR3 amino acids: CASRGSNYGYTF. The CDR3 nucleotides are TGCGCCAGCAGGGGGAGTAACTATGGCTACACCTTC.

This rearrangement joins TRBV13 to TRBJ2-2, with 8 bases identical to TRBD1. Trimming cost V 5 bases and J 3 bases; bases outside gene matches: 8. This CDR3 is built from 16 residues. Looked up from germline, CDR1 is PRHDT and CDR2 is FYEKMQ (reference sequence). The CDR3 loop reads CASSPRGLIDTGELFF. The CDR3 DNA is TGTGCCAGCAGCCCCAGGGGGCTAATAGACACCGGGGAGCTGTTTTTT.

V gene TRBV10-3 combines with J gene TRBJ2-2; D is ambiguous. The length of the CDR3 is 13 residues. Germline V lookup: CDR1 ENHRY, CDR2 SYGVKD. Trimming shortened V by 0 bases and J by 6 bases, and 5 bases separated the two germline ends. The CDR3 coding sequence is TGTGCCATCAGTGAGTCCGTCCCCGGGGAGCTGTTTTTT. Translation gives CAISESVPGELFF.

This chain links TRBV4-1 with TRBJ2-2; D is undetermined. The CDR3 covers 14 residues. V lost 0 bases and J 6 bases, leaving 8 bases between the germline ends. Per germline, CDR1 MGHRA and CDR2 YSYEKL. The CDR3 sequence: CASSQDRVPGELFF. The CDR3 DNA reads TGCGCCAGCAGCCAAGATCGGGTTCCCGGGGAGCTGTTTTTT.

V is TRBV4-1 and J is TRBJ1-5; possibly TRBD1 for D (6 bases). The CDR3 has 15 amino acids. Germline V gives CDR1 MGHRA, CDR2 YSYEKL. V was pared by 0 bases and J by 3 bases, with 9 bases between. CDR3 protein: CASSQDGQINQPQHF. DNA of the CDR3: TGCGCCAGCAGCCAAGATGGACAGATCAATCAGCCCCAGCATTTT.

The chain carries TRBV24-1 and TRBJ2-1, with 10 positions matching TRBD2. Trimming removed 5 bases from V and 3 bases from J; junction bases left unmatched: 9. The CDR3 extends over 17 amino acids. CDR1 and CDR2 from the germline V gene are KGHDR and SFDVKD. DNA for the CDR3: TGTGCCACCAGTGGAACCGGACTAGCGGATCACTACAATGAGCAGTTCTTC. Translated: CATSGTGLADHYNEQFF.

V is TRBV3-1 (or the pseudogene TRBV3-2) and J is TRBJ1-1; D may be TRBD1 (6 bases). This CDR3 is built from 14 residues. From germline, CDR1 is LGHDT and CDR2 YNNKEL (reference sequence). Trimming stripped 2 bases from V and 4 bases from J, with 11 bases between. The DNA of the CDR3 is TGTGCCAGCAGCCAATGGGGGCTAGGCACTGAAGCTTTCTTT. Protein sequence: CASSQWGLGTEAFF.

This rearrangement joins TRBV5-4 to TRBJ2-5; D might be TRBD1 (5 bases). V was clipped by 1 base and J by 4 bases, with 11 bases between them. CDR3 length equals 14 residues. CDR1 is SGHNT and CDR2 is YYREEE in the germline V gene (reference sequence). The CDR3 DNA reads TGTGCCAGCAGCTTGAAGGGGCCTGGAGAGACCCAGTACTTC. It codes for CASSLKGPGETQYF.

The J gene is TRBJ2-7, the V gene TRBV5-3; perhaps TRBD1 as D (6 bases). TRBV5-3 falls under the ORF class, with uncertain function. Trimming took 0 bases from V and 0 from J, leaving 10 bases between them. The CDR3 consists of 15 residues. For the CDR3, the DNA is TGTGCCAGAAGCTTGGGGCAGGACAGCTCCTACGAGCAGTACGTC. Its translation is CARSLGQDSSYEQYV.

The chain combines TRBV3-1 (or the pseudogene TRBV3-2) with TRBJ2-3, with D tentatively TRBD2 (5 bases). Per germline, CDR1 LGHDT and CDR2 YNNKEL (reference sequence). V dropped 1 base and J dropped 9 bases, with 14 bases sitting between them. The CDR3 has 14 amino acids. CDR3 region: CASSQADWAGTQYF. In DNA form, the CDR3 reads TGTGCCAGCAGCCAAGCGGACTGGGCTGGGACGCAGTATTTT.

The J gene is TRBJ2-4, the V gene TRBV2, with a weak D call TRBD1 (6 bases). The germline gives CDR1 SNHLY, CDR2 FYNNEI. V shed 6 bases and J shed 6 bases, with 15 bases lying between them. CDR3 length equals 14 residues. CDR3 loop: CASRGPADRNIQYF. CDR3 DNA sequence: TGTGCCAGCAGGGGACCGGCGGACAGAAACATTCAGTACTTC.

The J gene is TRBJ1-5, the V gene TRBV6-2 or TRBV6-3; D is ambiguous. V was pared by 0 bases and J by 7 bases, with 13 bases between. The CDR3 extends over 15 amino acids. Germline V gene data show CDR1 as MNHEY and CDR2 as SVGEGT. CDR3 region: CASSYSNWARQPQHF. The CDR3 DNA reads as TGTGCCAGCAGTTACTCGAATTGGGCCCGACAGCCCCAGCATTTT.

This rearrangement joins TRBV28 to TRBJ2-5; D is uncertain. The V gene lost 9 bases and the J gene lost 1 base, with 15 bases spanning the gap. Germline V gene sequence: CDR1 MDHEN, CDR2 SYDVKM. This CDR3 region has 14 residues. CDR3 sequence reads: CASSYPTGQETQYF. The CDR3 coding sequence is TGTGCCAGTTCCTATCCGACGGGCCAAGAGACCCAGTACTTC.

The genes are TRBV19 and TRBJ1-6; no clear D gene. CDR1 and CDR2 (germline): LNHDA, SQIVND (reference sequence). V was shortened by 7 bases and J by 10 bases, with 17 bases between the two germline ends. The length of the CDR3 is 14 residues. The CDR3 loop reads CASTSDSFGSPLHF. CDR3 nucleotides: TGTGCCAGTACCTCGGACTCCTTTGGATCACCCCTCCACTTT.

The genes are TRBV24-1 and TRBJ2-5; 9 bases fit TRBD1. From germline, CDR1 is KGHDR and CDR2 SFDVKD. V lost 4 bases, J lost 1 base, and 3 bases stayed unmatched. The CDR3 has 15 residues. The CDR3 bases are TGTGCCACCAGTGACTGGGGACAGGGCCAAGAGACCCAGTACTTC. Protein sequence: CATSDWGQGQETQYF.

The V call is TRBV19, the J call TRBJ1-2; 8 positions agree with TRBD1. Looked up from germline, CDR1 is LNHDA and CDR2 is SQIVND (reference sequence). Unmatched junction bases numbered 4, after V lost 6 bases and J lost 4 bases. The length of the CDR3 is 13 residues. CDR3 coding DNA: TGTGCCAGTAGCAGGGGACAGGTCTATGGCTACACCTTC. This translates into CASSRGQVYGYTF.